This T cell receptor (beta chain) was identified in a study of shared clonotypes between healthy human individuals. Worth noting for this clone: This specimen includes other DNA sequences encoding the same CDR3.

Deep-level running was used for the assay. Across several immunoSEQ plates, the genomic DNA of each subset was split evenly. Sequenced by immunoSEQ multiplex PCR; TCRdb stores in-frame clones only, minus some. The table shows hundreds of thousands of clones, with around 96% occurring only once. Naivety among CD8 cells was defined by CD45RO negativity and positive CCR7 selection, thereby excluding terminally differentiated effector memory CD45RA+ cells. V lost 0 bases, J lost 2 bases, and 8 bases lay in between. From germline, CDR1 is MNHEY and CDR2 SMNVEV (reference sequence). The length of the CDR3 is 14 residues.

This receptor was taken from a woman aged 30 to 39 in good health. The V and J genes are TRBV27 and TRBJ2-7; D unclear. The sample taken for sequencing was naive CD8+ T cells sorted from blood. The CDR3 DNA is TGTGCCAGCAGTTTATCAGGGCAGACCTACGAGCAGTACTTC. Translation gives CASSLSGQTYEQYF.